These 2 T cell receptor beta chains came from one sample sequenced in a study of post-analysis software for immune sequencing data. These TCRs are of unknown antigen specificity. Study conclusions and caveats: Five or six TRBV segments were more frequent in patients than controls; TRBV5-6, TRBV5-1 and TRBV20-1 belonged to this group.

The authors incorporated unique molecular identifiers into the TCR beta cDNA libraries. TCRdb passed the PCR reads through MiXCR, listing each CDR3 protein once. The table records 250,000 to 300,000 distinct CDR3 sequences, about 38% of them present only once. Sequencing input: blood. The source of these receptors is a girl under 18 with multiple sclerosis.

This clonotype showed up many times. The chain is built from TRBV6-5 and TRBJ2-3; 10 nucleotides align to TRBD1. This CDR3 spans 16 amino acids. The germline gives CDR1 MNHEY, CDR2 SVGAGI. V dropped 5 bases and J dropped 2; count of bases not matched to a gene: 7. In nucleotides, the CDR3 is TGTGCCAGCAGTCCGACAGGGGGCACAAACACAGATACGCAGTATTTT. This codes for CASSPTGGTNTDTQYF.

CDR3 loop: CASSLVGQGNPPQHF. CDR3 nucleotides: TGTGCCAGCAGCTTAGTTGGACAGGGTAATCCGCCACAGCATTTT. The rearrangement uses TRBV7-2 and TRBJ1-5, with 8 bases aligning to TRBD1. The germline gives CDR1 SGHTA, CDR2 FQGNSA. V shed 1 base and J 13 bases; nucleotides not matched to a gene: 12. There are 15 residues in the CDR3.